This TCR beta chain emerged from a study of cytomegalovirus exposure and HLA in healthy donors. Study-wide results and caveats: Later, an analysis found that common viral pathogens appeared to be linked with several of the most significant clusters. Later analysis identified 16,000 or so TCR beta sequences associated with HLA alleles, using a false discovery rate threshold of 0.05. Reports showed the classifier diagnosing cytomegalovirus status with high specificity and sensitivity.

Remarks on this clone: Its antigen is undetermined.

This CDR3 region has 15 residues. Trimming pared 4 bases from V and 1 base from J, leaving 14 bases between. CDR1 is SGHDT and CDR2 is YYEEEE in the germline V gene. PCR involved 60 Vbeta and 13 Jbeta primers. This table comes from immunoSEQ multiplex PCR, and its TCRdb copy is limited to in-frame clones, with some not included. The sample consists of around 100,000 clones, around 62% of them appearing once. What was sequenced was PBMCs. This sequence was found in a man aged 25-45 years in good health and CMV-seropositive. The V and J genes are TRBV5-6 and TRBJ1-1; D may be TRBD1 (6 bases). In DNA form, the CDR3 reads TGTGCCAGCAGCGTGGGTGGGACACCGAACACTGAAGCTTTCTTT. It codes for CASSVGGTPNTEAFF.